This T cell receptor beta chain came from a study of identical twins. Overall study findings and caveats: There is a chance that invariant MAIT and iNKT cells partially muddied zero-insertion analyses. Out-of-frame beta chain sequences displayed weaker excess sharing between twins. Memory repertoires showed no such pattern, whereas abundant cord blood beta clonotypes carried fewer insertions.

V was shortened by 0 bases and J by 0 bases, with 16 bases between the two germline ends. This CDR3 spans 18 amino acids. CDR1 SGDLS and CDR2 YYNGEE come from the germline V gene. TCRdb re-called the 5' RACE reads with MiXCR, one entry per CDR3 protein. The table includes some 330,000 distinct CDR3 sequences, about 10% detected once. This clonotype occurred many times. The antigen remains unidentified. Sequencing was carried out using naive T cells sorted from blood. The sequence was collected from a woman between 50 and 59 years old in good health. J is TRBJ2-1 and V is TRBV9; tentatively, D is TRBD1 (6 bases). CDR3 in DNA: TGTGCCAGCAGCGTAGTGGTTAAGGACAGATTCTCCTACAATGAGCAGTTCTTC. This sequence encodes CASSVVVKDRFSYNEQFF.